What follows are 26 T cell receptor beta chains derived from one specimen sequenced in a study of cytomegalovirus exposure and HLA in healthy donors (dated by TCRdb to 2015 to 2018). Libraries were made using the immunoSEQ multiplex PCR assay. For the multiplex PCR, a mixture combining 60 forward primers for TCR Vbeta segments and 13 reverse primers for TCR Jbeta segments was used. Imported from immuneACCESS, the table was reduced by TCRdb to in-frame sequences with V and J called. These copies leave out some clones; in studies compared against another copy, an unresolved V gene accounts for under half, and the cause of the remainder is not known. The sample table shows roughly 150,000 clones, and 60% to 75% are seen once. The ten largest clones capture 2.5% to 3% of the sample. Sequencing was performed on PBMCs. These receptors were taken from a woman in her fifties or sixties in good health and CMV-seropositive.

The rearrangement links TRBV4-1 to TRBJ1-2; possibly TRBD1 for D (5 bases). Deletions cut 0 bases from V and 7 bases from J, with 9 bases between. The CDR3 contains 13 residues. Germline V CDR1 and CDR2: MGHRA, YSYEKL. The CDR3 bases are TGCGCCAGCAGCCAAGACAGGGAAACTGGCTACACCTTC. Translation: CASSQDRETGYTF.

V gene TRBV30 combines with J gene TRBJ1-3, with TRBD1 matching 9 bases. Germline CDR1 reads GTSNPN; CDR2 reads SVGIG (reference sequence). The V and J ends lost 1 base and 1 base, in that order; junction bases with no gene match: 14. This CDR3 region has 19 residues. DNA of the CDR3: TGTGCCTGGAGTGGCCGGGACAGGGAGGGGGTTGGATCTGGAAACACCATATATTTT. Residues: CAWSGRDREGVGSGNTIYF. Filled out from reference TRBV30 and TRBJ1-3, the complete variable domain reads SQTIHQWPATLVQPVGSPLSLECTVEGTSNPNLYWYRQAAGRGLQLLFYSVGIGQISSEVPQNLSASRPQDRQFILSSKKLLLSDSGFYLCAWSGRDREGVGSGNTIYFGEGSWLTVV.

The DNA for the CDR3 is TGCGCCAGCAGCCGGCGGGGGGGTTACAATGAGCAGTTCTTC. It yields the protein CASSRRGGYNEQFF. The J gene is TRBJ2-1, the V gene TRBV5-1; TRBD2 matches at 9 bases. From germline, CDR1 is SGHRS and CDR2 YFSETQ. The CDR3 is made up of 14 amino acids. With V trimmed by 4 bases and J by 4 bases, 3 bases remained unmatched.

This clone was counted a few times. The V call is TRBV7-9, the J call TRBJ1-1; D perhaps matches TRBD1 (5 bases). V lost 1 base, J lost 0 bases, and 9 bases lay in between. This CDR3 spans 15 amino acids. Germline CDR1 is SEHNR and CDR2 is FQNEAQ (reference sequence). The CDR3 coding sequence is TGTGCCAGCAGCTTAGTCGGGGGGGTGAACACTGAAGCTTTCTTT. This codes for CASSLVGGVNTEAFF.

Worth noting for this clone: At one end, the junction sequence differs from germline, possibly due to a read error. J is TRBJ1-6 and V is TRBV6-5; D gene uncertain. This CDR3 spans 14 amino acids. Germline V CDR1 and CDR2: MNHEY, SVGAGI. The CDR3: CASTRGKVNPPLHF. The CDR3 DNA reads as TGTGCCAGCACTCGCGGGAAGGTTAATCCACCCCTCCACTTT.

This clone was found a few times. This chain joins TRBV10-3 and TRBJ2-2, with 7 bases lining up with TRBD1. This CDR3 contains 15 residues. CDR1 ENHRY and CDR2 SYGVKD come from the germline V gene. The junction had 7 bases not matched to a gene; V was cut back by 6 bases and J by 3 bases. The CDR3 region has the DNA TGTGCCATCAGCGGGACAGAGAGGGACACCGGGGAGCTGTTTTTT. It yields the protein CAISGTERDTGELFF.

J is TRBJ1-1 and V is TRBV5-4; 11 bases agree with TRBD1. V was pared by 5 bases and J by 8 bases, with 8 bases of the junction left unmatched. Germline assignment: CDR1 SGHNT and CDR2 YYREEE (reference sequence). The CDR3 extends over 14 amino acids. DNA for the CDR3: TGTGCCAGCAGTTTAAGGACAGGGGGCGGCGAAGCTTTCTTT. This encodes CASSLRTGGGEAFF. Supplemented by reference TRBV5-4 and TRBJ1-1, the full variable domain reads ETGVTQSPTHLIKTRGQQVTLRCSSQSGHNTVSWYQQALGQGPQFIFQYYREEENGRGNFPPRFSGLQFPNYSSELNVNALELDDSALYLCASSLRTGGGEAFFGQGTRLTVV.

The chain uses TRBV6-5 and TRBJ2-3; the match to TRBD2 covers 7 bases. The V gene end was trimmed by 2 bases and the J gene end by 1 base; junction bases not matched to a gene: 3. Germline V gene sequence: CDR1 MNHEY, CDR2 SVGAGI. CDR3 length: 15 residues. CDR3 region: CASSYGGDRTDTQYF. CDR3 in DNA: TGTGCCAGCAGTTACGGGGGGGACCGCACAGATACGCAGTATTTT.

This clone has just a few counts. This rearrangement joins TRBV9 to TRBJ1-3; D is unresolved. Per germline, CDR1 SGDLS and CDR2 YYNGEE. The CDR3 totals 14 residues. V gave up 0 bases and J gave up 2 bases, with 6 bases separating them. This CDR3 is CASSVGSTGNTIYF. CDR3 bases: TGTGCCAGCAGCGTAGGCTCTACTGGAAACACCATATATTTT.

The chain has TRBV4-2 and TRBJ2-7; D possibly corresponds to TRBD2 (6 bases). The CDR3 runs 17 residues. The germline V gene has CDR1 LGHNA and CDR2 YNFKEQ. The V end was cut by 0 bases, the J end by 3 bases, with 18 bases between. The CDR3 is CASSQESLGGQGYEQYF. CDR3 nucleotide sequence: TGTGCCAGCAGCCAAGAATCTTTGGGGGGTCAAGGCTACGAGCAGTACTTC.

The chain employs TRBV29-1 and TRBJ1-2; 7 nucleotides line up with TRBD1. V dropped 7 bases and J dropped 4; count of bases not matched to a gene: 6. The CDR3 is made up of 12 amino acids. Germline values: CDR1 SQVTM, CDR2 ANQGSEA. This CDR3 reads CSGAGQLYGYTF. CDR3 in DNA: TGCAGCGGGGCGGGACAGCTCTATGGCTACACCTTC.

This clone showed up just a few times. The rearrangement uses TRBV7-9 and TRBJ1-1; 10 bases are shared with TRBD1. The germline V gene encodes CDR1 SEHNR and CDR2 FQNEAQ (reference sequence). J gave up 5 bases and V 10 bases, and 16 bases lay outside the gene matches. The CDR3 length is 16 residues. CDR3 protein: CATMPGQGIGETEAFF. The CDR3 nucleotides are TGTGCCACTATGCCGGGACAGGGGATCGGTGAGACTGAAGCTTTCTTT.

This chain uses TRBV5-4 with TRBJ2-1; 11 nucleotides align to TRBD1. This CDR3 spans 16 amino acids. CDR1 is SGHNT, CDR2 YYREEE, per germline (reference sequence). V gave up 2 bases and J gave up 7 bases; unmatched junction bases: 8. CDR3 sequence: CASSLRDRGMTNEQFF. The DNA of the CDR3 is TGTGCCAGCAGCTTACGGGACAGGGGGATGACTAATGAGCAGTTCTTC.

The chain is built from TRBV7-9 and TRBJ1-1; no firm D call. The V end was cut by 1 base, the J end by 0 bases, with 6 bases between. The V gene's germline CDR1 is SEHNR and CDR2 FQNEAQ (reference sequence). The CDR3 runs 14 residues. The CDR3 reads CASSLGGVNTEAFF. The CDR3 DNA follows: TGTGCCAGCAGCTTAGGCGGCGTGAACACTGAAGCTTTCTTT.

This sequence joins TRBV5-1 and TRBJ2-2; D possibly corresponds to TRBD2 (6 bases). This CDR3 region has 16 residues. Germline V lookup: CDR1 SGHRS, CDR2 YFSETQ. Trimming left V 4 bases short and J 6 bases short, with 19 bases between. CDR3 bases: TGCGCCAGCAGCCTCCCAGGGACTTCCCAACCCGGGGAGCTGTTTTTT. Its translation: CASSLPGTSQPGELFF.

The genes are TRBV9 and TRBJ1-1; the match to TRBD1 covers 10 bases. After removal of 4 bases from V and 2 bases from J, the junction contained 5 bases not matched to a gene. Germline values: CDR1 SGDLS, CDR2 YYNGEE. This CDR3 is built from 15 residues. CDR3 sequence (DNA): TGTGCCAGCAGCACTGACAGGGGGCGAAACACTGAAGCTTTCTTT. Its translation: CASSTDRGRNTEAFF.

The genes are TRBV28 and TRBJ2-2, with 7 bases that match TRBD2. Germline V gene lookup returns CDR1 MDHEN and CDR2 SYDVKM. J was trimmed by 6 bases and V by 1 base; bases with no gene match: 5. The length of the CDR3 is 15 residues. The CDR3, as DNA: TGTGCCAGCAGTTTATCATCCGCGGGAGCCGGGGAGCTGTTTTTT. It codes for CASSLSSAGAGELFF.

This clone was recorded a few times. An end of the junction differs from the germline gene, which may be a read error. The chain joins TRBV7-9 to TRBJ2-1, with 16 bases identical to TRBD2. Germline CDR1 is SEHNR and CDR2 is FQNEAQ (reference sequence). The CDR3 runs to 18 residues. CDR3 coding DNA: TGTTCCAGCAGCTTATACCAGGGACTAGCGGGGGGGCCCAATGAGCAGTTCTTC. It specifies CSSSLYQGLAGGPNEQFF.

The table lists this clone with a count of one. The rearrangement links TRBV5-4 to TRBJ1-3; D might be TRBD1 (6 bases). Germline-derived CDR1 and CDR2 are SGHNT and YYREEE (reference sequence). The CDR3 length is 15 residues. Trimming removed 3 bases at V and 1 base at J, with 11 bases between. DNA of the CDR3: TGTGCCAGCAGCTCCGGACAGACATCTGGAAACACCATATATTTT. This translates into CASSSGQTSGNTIYF.

The chain employs TRBV5-1 and TRBJ1-1; 7 bases agree with TRBD1. J lost 6 bases, V lost 4 bases, and 6 bases had no gene match. Germline-derived CDR1 and CDR2 are SGHRS and YFSETQ. The CDR3 is made up of 13 amino acids. CDR3 nucleotide sequence: TGCGCCAGCAGCATCCAGGGGGATTCTGAAGCTTTCTTT. The encoded protein is CASSIQGDSEAFF.

This chain links TRBV2 with TRBJ1-3, with a tentative D call TRBD1 (6 bases). Per the germline V gene, CDR1 is SNHLY and CDR2 is FYNNEI. V was pared by 1 base and J by 2 bases, with 12 bases between. The length of the CDR3 is 16 residues. The CDR3 DNA sequence: TGTGCCAGCAGTGAAGGTTCACAGGGAACTGGAAACACCATATATTTT. Its translation is CASSEGSQGTGNTIYF.

This clone was seen a few times. V gene TRBV5-4 combines with J gene TRBJ1-6, with 7 bases that match TRBD1. The CDR3 sequence is 14 residues long. The germline CDR1 and CDR2 sequences are SGHNT and YYREEE (reference sequence). The ends lost 3 bases at V and 10 bases at J; junction bases unmatched: 7. DNA for the CDR3: TGTGCCAGCAGCTCTACAGGGGTATACTCACCCCTCCACTTT. It yields the protein CASSSTGVYSPLHF.

This rearrangement joins TRBV6-5 to TRBJ1-1; D is unclear. This CDR3 is built from 11 residues. CDR1 and CDR2 from the germline V gene are MNHEY and SVGAGI. V lost 2 bases and J 6 bases, leaving 4 bases between the germline ends. The CDR3 protein is CASSYPAEAFF. The CDR3 coding sequence is TGTGCCAGCAGTTACCCCGCTGAAGCTTTCTTT.

The chain uses TRBV2 and TRBJ2-7, with 7 bases matching TRBD1. The germline CDR1 and CDR2 sequences are SNHLY and FYNNEI. There are 16 residues in the CDR3. J was trimmed by 2 bases and V by 6 bases; bases with no gene match: 13. In DNA form, the CDR3 reads TGTGCCAGCAGCCCGCTCTCCGAAACAGGGGCCTACGAGCAGTACTTC. As protein: CASSPLSETGAYEQYF.

This clone was picked up a small number of times. The chain uses TRBV5-1 and TRBJ1-1; D is possibly TRBD1 (5 bases). Germline-derived CDR1 and CDR2 are SGHRS and YFSETQ. The ends were cut back, 0 bases at V and 4 bases at J, with 13 bases in the middle. The CDR3 sequence is 15 residues long. CDR3 coding DNA: TGCGCCAGCAGCTTGGGGCGCCCGGGGGGCACTGAAGCTTTCTTT. It is translated as CASSLGRPGGTEAFF. Full variable domain (outside the CDR3, taken from reference TRBV5-1 and TRBJ1-1): KAGVTQTPRYLIKTRGQQVTLSCSPISGHRSVSWYQQTPGQGLQFLFEYFSETQRNKGNFPGRFSGRQFSNSRSEMNVSTLELGDSALYLCASSLGRPGGTEAFFGQGTRLTVV.

This chain uses TRBV5-1 with TRBJ1-1; TRBD1 is a possible D gene (6 bases). This CDR3 region has 15 residues. The V end was cut by 4 bases, the J end by 0 bases, with 13 bases between. The germline V gene has CDR1 SGHRS and CDR2 YFSETQ. The CDR3 spells CASSNTQGLNTEAFF. CDR3 sequence (DNA): TGCGCCAGCAGCAACACACAGGGTTTGAACACTGAAGCTTTCTTT.